These 2 T cell receptor beta chains were all obtained from the same sample, sequenced in a study of control samples from healthy donors and cancer patients. Measured with immunoSEQ multiplex PCR; TCRdb has only the in-frame clones, and not every one. Among roughly 190,000 clones listed, around 92% were seen once. Sequenced: blood. Receptors originate from a woman aged 25-40 years in good health.

This chain links TRBV7-2 with TRBJ1-2; D is uncertain. The CDR3 extends over 14 amino acids. Germline CDR1 and CDR2: SGHTA and FQGNSA. Trimming removed 1 base from V and 2 bases from J, with 8 bases in between. The CDR3, as DNA: TGTGCCAGCAGCTTAGGCCCCAGCAACTATGGCTACACCTTC. It codes for CASSLGPSNYGYTF.

The chain couples TRBV20-1 to TRBJ2-5; TRBD1 is a possible D gene (5 bases). The ends were cut back, 3 bases at V and 2 bases at J, with 13 bases in the middle. In germline, CDR1 is DFQATT, CDR2 SNEGSKA (reference sequence). The CDR3 runs to 14 residues. The CDR3 protein is CSASLDTTQETQYF. In DNA, the CDR3 is TGCAGTGCTAGTCTGGACACGACACAAGAGACCCAGTACTTC.